Listed here are 4 T cell receptor beta chains from one sample, sequenced in a study of T cell responses to AZD1222 COVID-19 vaccine (dated by TCRdb to the early 2020s). To prepare the library, the immunoSEQ multiplex PCR assay was applied. This is the immuneACCESS table as TCRdb keeps it, with only in-frame sequences that have V and J called. A part of the clones is gone; compared with another copy, unresolved V genes explain less than half, and the rest is unexplained. The table for this sample lists about 180,000 clones; approximately 95% of them were counted only once. Around 0.93% of the sample belongs to the ten largest clones. The time point label corresponds to: about 28 days (+/-7) after the second vaccine dose. Per the publication, the treatment or condition label means: meningococcal conjugate vaccine given as trial control. The sequences come from peripheral blood, collected 28 days after the second dose of the MenACWY control vaccine. These TCRs come from an adult who received the MenACWY meningococcal vaccine as a control.

The rearrangement links TRBV5-1 to TRBJ2-3, with D maybe TRBD1 (5 bases). CDR1 SGHRS and CDR2 YFSETQ come from the germline V gene. The length of the CDR3 is 15 residues. V was clipped by 5 bases and J by 3 bases, with 16 bases between them. The CDR3 loop is CASSLDSRATDTQYF. In nucleotides, the CDR3 is TGCGCCAGCAGTTTAGACAGCCGGGCAACAGATACGCAGTATTTT.

V usage is TRBV6-5 and J usage is TRBJ2-1; D unclear. This CDR3 region has 14 residues. The V and J ends lost 9 bases and 9 bases respectively, with 21 bases between them. The germline V gene encodes CDR1 MNHEY and CDR2 SVGAGI. The DNA of the CDR3 is TGTGCCAGTCGGCCAGGACCCTCCTGGGGTGAGCAGTTCTTC. Protein product: CASRPGPSWGEQFF.

The J gene is TRBJ2-1, the V gene TRBV24-1; D may match TRBD1 or TRBD2 (5 bases each). The CDR3 is made up of 16 amino acids. The V end was cut by 4 bases, the J end by 7 bases, with 19 bases between. Germline lookup yields CDR1 KGHDR and CDR2 SFDVKD. The CDR3 spells CATSDREKAGGNEQFF. CDR3 nucleotide sequence: TGTGCCACCAGTGACAGGGAAAAGGCCGGAGGAAATGAGCAGTTCTTC.

There are a few counts of this clone. The chain couples TRBV6-2 or TRBV6-3 to TRBJ2-5, with TRBD2 matching over 12 bases. CDR1 and CDR2 from the germline V gene are MNHEY and SVGEGT. V was pared by 5 bases and J by 4 bases, with 5 bases of the junction left unmatched. This CDR3 contains 15 residues. The CDR3 region is CASSRRTSGVETQYF. The CDR3 nucleotides are TGTGCCAGCAGTAGAAGGACTAGCGGGGTAGAGACCCAGTACTTC.